This T cell receptor beta chain was captured by sequencing in a study of control samples from healthy donors and cancer patients. The protocol was immunoSEQ multiplex PCR, while the TCRdb copy is restricted to in-frame clones and leaves out a portion. This sample carries over 85,000 clones, about 89% of them seen once, and the ten largest clones take about 8.6%. The CDR3 is made up of 15 amino acids. Germline CDR1 reads SNHLY; CDR2 reads FYNNEI. The V and J ends lost 7 bases and 0 bases respectively, with 10 bases between them. This clone was recorded once. This rearrangement joins TRBV2 to TRBJ1-6; D gene unclear. This clonotype originated in a woman in her forties or fifties with colorectal cancer. Sequenced input: PBMCs. The CDR3 bases are TGTGCCAGCAAAGCGGGGAGCTCCTATAATTCACCCCTCCACTTT. It specifies CASKAGSSYNSPLHF.